The 3 T cell receptor beta chains listed next were all sequenced from one sample in a study of T cell repertoires in cytomegalovirus infection (dated by TCRdb to between 2017 and 2020). TCRdb records Illumina HiSeq 1500 as the sequencer. The public reads were reprocessed in TCRdb via fastp at Q25 and MiXCR, keeping in-frame beta chains. Each record represents a unique CDR3 protein, reported with the most common genes and DNA among its rows. The sample profile shows some 450,000 distinct CDR3 sequences; 31% of them were found once. Of the sample, roughly 13% is held by the ten largest clones. The sequencing input was PBMCs. These receptors all stem from a human donor in good health (CMV status not recorded). Some clones in this sample may be carry-over from other donors' samples.

This clonotype was detected ten times or more. V gene TRBV7-2 combines with J gene TRBJ1-1; 10 positions agree with TRBD1. Germline CDR1 reads SGHTA; CDR2 reads FQGNSA. With V trimmed by 5 bases and J by 5 bases, 2 bases remained unmatched. The CDR3 has 13 amino acids. The CDR3 is CASSQGQGTEAFF. Written as DNA, the CDR3 is TGTGCCAGCAGCCAGGGACAGGGGACTGAAGCTTTCTTT.

This clonotype occurred once. This rearrangement joins TRBV5-5 to TRBJ1-1; maybe TRBD1 (6 bases). Between the trimmed V and J ends, which lost 9 bases and 5 bases, there was a span of 14 bases. This CDR3 is 12 amino acids long. Germline CDR1 SGHKS, CDR2 YYEKEE (reference sequence). The CDR3 nucleotides are TGTGCCACCACAGGGTTAGCGACTGAAGCTTTCTTT. Protein sequence: CATTGLATEAFF.

This clonotype was detected ten times or more. This chain links TRBV28 with TRBJ2-7; possible D gene TRBD1, 6 bases. Germline V gene lookup returns CDR1 MDHEN and CDR2 SYDVKM. V lost 3 bases to trimming and J lost 0 bases, with 15 bases between them. This CDR3 comprises 16 residues. The CDR3 loop reads CASSFKLDSLSYEQYF. CDR3 coding DNA: TGTGCCAGCAGTTTTAAGCTGGACAGTCTCTCCTACGAGCAGTACTTC.